Shown below are 26 T cell receptor beta chains from a single sample sequenced in a study of molecular identifiers for immune sequencing clone quantification. In TCRdb, the PCR reads were re-called with MiXCR into one record per CDR3 protein. The table includes 490,000 or so distinct CDR3 sequences, under 30% detected once. The sequencing sample was made of naive CD8+ T cells from blood, with Jurkat cell RNA spiked in. Subset of the sample: FACS-sorted CD8+CD4-CCR7+CD45RA+ naive T cells. These receptors all come from a human donor in good health. Some libraries in this study had Jurkat cell RNA spiked in.

A few counts support this clonotype. Here the CDR3 omits its conserved ending phenylalanine or tryptophan, so a read error is the likely source. The chain carries TRBV12-3 or TRBV12-4 and TRBJ2-3; 7 bases line up with TRBD2. Losses at the gene ends were 1 base for V and 6 bases for J; bases not matched to a gene: 4. The CDR3 has 14 amino acids. CDR3: CASSLVGGADTQYL. For the CDR3, the DNA is TGTGCCAGCAGTTTAGTGGGAGGGGCGGATACGCAGTATCTT.

To note about this clonotype: The junction does not match germline at one end; this may be a read error. The CDR3, as DNA: TGCGGTGCTAGAGATCAGGCTAGCGGCTTGGGGGAGCAGTACTTC. Amino acids: CGARDQASGLGEQYF. The V gene is TRBV20-1, the J gene TRBJ2-7, with 7 bases fitting TRBD2. The CDR3 is 15 residues long. The germline V gene has CDR1 DFQATT and CDR2 SNEGSKA (reference sequence).

The chain is built from TRBV7-9 and TRBJ2-3, with 8 bases lining up with TRBD1. The CDR3 sequence is 17 residues long. Germline loops: CDR1 SEHNR, CDR2 FQNEAQ (reference sequence). J gave up 3 bases and V 3 bases, and 11 bases lay outside the gene matches. The CDR3 spells CASSLLTGDESTDTQYF. The CDR3 region has the DNA TGTGCCAGCAGCTTGTTGACAGGGGATGAATCAACAGATACGCAGTATTTT.

This clonotype has a handful of counts. At one boundary the junction diverges from the germline segment, which might be a read error. V usage is TRBV20-1 and J usage is TRBJ2-5, with a weak D call TRBD1 (6 bases). CDR1 DFQATT and CDR2 SNEGSKA come from the germline V gene (reference sequence). The CDR3 contains 14 residues. The CDR3: CSARTDSHQETQYF. CDR3 in DNA: TGCAGTGCTAGGACGGACAGCCACCAGGAGACCCAGTACTTC.

Details on this clonotype: A much bigger clone sits one base away, suggesting this may be a read error. This chain uses TRBV7-2 with TRBJ2-5; either TRBD1 or TRBD2 may supply D (5 bases each). The CDR3 has 16 amino acids. Germline V lookup: CDR1 SGHTA, CDR2 FQGNSA. As DNA, the CDR3 is TGTGCCAGCAGCTCGAGGGGTCAGAGTTATCAAGAGACCCAGCACTTC. Translation: CASSSRGQSYQETQHF.

The chain employs TRBV6-2 or TRBV6-3 and TRBJ1-1; D might be TRBD1 (6 bases). Trimming removed 8 bases from V and 5 bases from J, with 18 bases in between. The CDR3 length is 14 residues. Germline V gene data show CDR1 as MNHEY and CDR2 as SVGEGT. The chain's CDR3 is CASASRGLWTEAFF. The CDR3 coding sequence is TGTGCCAGCGCTTCAAGGGGGTTGTGGACTGAAGCTTTCTTT.

V and J are TRBV6-5 and TRBJ2-7; D might be TRBD1 or TRBD2, each matching 5 bases. V lost 5 bases and J 7 bases, leaving 21 bases between the germline ends. CDR1 is MNHEY, CDR2 SVGAGI, per germline. The CDR3 consists of 15 residues. CDR3 sequence: CASSPRDPPAWEQYF. CDR3 in DNA: TGTGCCAGCAGTCCCCGGGACCCACCTGCTTGGGAGCAGTACTTC.

This clonotype was seen many times. The chain combines TRBV7-9 with TRBJ2-7; D is unresolved. Germline CDR1 reads SEHNR; CDR2 reads FQNEAQ (reference sequence). Trimming cost V 1 base and J 3 bases, with 13 bases left between them. This CDR3 has 15 amino acids. The chain's CDR3 is CASSLESGPYYEQYF. As DNA, the CDR3 is TGTGCCAGCAGCTTAGAATCGGGCCCCTACTACGAGCAGTACTTC.

This clonotype came up many times. V gene TRBV2 combines with J gene TRBJ2-5, with D unresolved. Trimming cost V 1 base and J 0 bases, with 6 bases left between them. The CDR3 consists of 14 residues. Germline V CDR1 and CDR2: SNHLY, FYNNEI. The CDR3 DNA follows: TGTGCCAGCAGTGAAGGACACAACCAAGAGACCCAGTACTTC. Amino acid sequence: CASSEGHNQETQYF.

This clonotype was observed at least ten times. The rearrangement joins TRBV6-5 to TRBJ1-1; possibly TRBD1 for D (6 bases). This CDR3 has 15 residues. Deletions cut 4 bases from V and 0 bases from J, with 12 bases between. Germline CDR1 is MNHEY and CDR2 is SVGAGI. This CDR3 is CASSLYRVMNTEAFF. CDR3 DNA: TGTGCCAGCAGTTTATACAGGGTCATGAACACTGAAGCTTTCTTT.

In the case of this clonotype: A much larger clone lies a single base off, so this may be a read error. The chain has TRBV2 and TRBJ1-5; D is unclear. The CDR3 has 13 amino acids. Germline V gene data show CDR1 as SNHLY and CDR2 as FYNNEI. DNA for the CDR3: TGTGCCGGCAGTGATTGGGTGGCCCAGCCCCAGCATTTT. Protein product: CAGSDWVAQPQHF.

The table lists this clonotype with a few counts. The chain has TRBV4-3 and TRBJ1-5; 7 bases fit TRBD1. The germline CDR1 and CDR2 sequences are LGHNA and YSLEER. The CDR3 has 16 residues. V lost 0 bases, J lost 2 bases, and 4 bases stayed unmatched. The CDR3: CASSQETGNGNQPQHF. The CDR3 DNA is TGCGCCAGCAGCCAAGAGACAGGGAATGGCAATCAGCCCCAGCATTTT.

This clonotype was seen many times. The chain employs TRBV5-1 and TRBJ1-5, with D possibly being TRBD1 (5 bases). This CDR3 is 11 amino acids long. The V end lost 7 bases, the J end lost 9 bases, and 11 bases lay between the germline ends. Per the germline V gene, CDR1 is SGHRS and CDR2 is YFSETQ. CDR3 in DNA: TGCGCCAGCGTGGGGGAAGGGCCCCAGCATTTT. This gives the protein CASVGEGPQHF.

The rearrangement joins TRBV27 to TRBJ1-6, with D tentatively TRBD1 (5 bases). Germline V lookup: CDR1 MNHEY, CDR2 SMNVEV (reference sequence). Trimming left V 3 bases short and J 10 bases short, with 13 bases between. The CDR3 totals 14 residues. Here the CDR3 DNA reads TGTGCCAGCAGTTTGGGGCAGGGCGCCTCACCCCTCCACTTT. This translates into CASSLGQGASPLHF.

This clonotype was observed a few times. The chain has TRBV5-1 and TRBJ2-7, with unresolved D. Trimming stripped 1 base from V and 5 bases from J, with 13 bases between. Per germline, CDR1 SGHRS and CDR2 YFSETQ. The CDR3 extends over 14 amino acids. The CDR3 is CASSLTSSIDEQYF. CDR3 sequence (DNA): TGCGCCAGCAGCTTGACGAGCTCGATCGACGAGCAGTACTTC.

The chain uses TRBV4-1 and TRBJ2-3; D remains ambiguous. CDR3 length equals 12 residues. Germline CDR1 reads MGHRA; CDR2 reads YSYEKL. V was pared by 3 bases and J by 2 bases, with 3 bases between. In nucleotides, the CDR3 is TGCGCCAGCAGCCATATCACAGATACGCAGTATTTT. It yields the protein CASSHITDTQYF.

This clonotype was detected ten times or more. V usage is TRBV7-2 and J usage is TRBJ2-7; TRBD1 matches at 8 bases. CDR1 is SGHTA and CDR2 is FQGNSA in the germline V gene. Germline trimming cut 2 bases from V and 2 bases from J; bases unmatched to any gene: 2. The CDR3 runs to 14 residues. The DNA for the CDR3 is TGTGCCAGCAGCTTAATGGGACAGGCCTACGAGCAGTACTTC. Translation gives CASSLMGQAYEQYF.

This clonotype appeared a few times. This chain joins TRBV5-1 and TRBJ1-5; D is unresolved. Germline V CDR1 and CDR2: SGHRS, YFSETQ. The CDR3 length is 14 residues. Trimming pared 9 bases from V and 0 bases from J, leaving 13 bases between. The DNA for the CDR3 is TGCGCCACCGGTGGCAGCTATAGCAATCAGCCCCAGCATTTT. Its protein product is CATGGSYSNQPQHF.

This clonotype was observed at least ten times. CDR3 coding DNA: TGTGCCAGCAGCTCAGGGAGGGCGAACACTGAAGCTTTCTTT. It yields the protein CASSSGRANTEAFF. V and J are TRBV5-4 and TRBJ1-1; D might be TRBD1 (5 bases). V lost 3 bases and J lost 1, with 10 bases in between. Germline loops: CDR1 SGHNT, CDR2 YYREEE (reference sequence). CDR3 length equals 14 residues.

Ten or more counts support this clonotype. The chain is built from TRBV6-2 or TRBV6-3 and TRBJ1-5; D not resolved. CDR1 is MNHEY and CDR2 is SVGEGT in the germline V gene. CDR3 length equals 16 residues. V was pared by 7 bases and J by 0 bases, with 16 bases between. The CDR3: CASIDEDGDSNQPQHF. The CDR3 DNA reads TGTGCCAGCATCGACGAGGACGGGGATAGCAATCAGCCCCAGCATTTT.

This clonotype was detected a few times. The chain couples TRBV6-2 or TRBV6-3 to TRBJ1-1, with D possibly matching TRBD1 (5 bases). V lost 5 bases, J lost 5 bases, and 15 bases lay in between. This CDR3 is 14 amino acids long. CDR1 and CDR2 from the germline V gene are MNHEY and SVGEGT. The CDR3 bases are TGTGCCAGCAGTCCCCCGGTGGGGGGAACTGAAGCTTTCTTT. It translates to CASSPPVGGTEAFF.

This chain uses TRBV3-1 with TRBJ2-5; 11 bases are shared with TRBD2. Germline CDR1 LGHDT, CDR2 YNNKEL (reference sequence). After removal of 5 bases from V and 11 bases from J, the junction contained 16 bases not matched to a gene. The CDR3 runs 16 residues. CDR3 loop: CASSLPGLAARNEQYF. The CDR3, as DNA: TGTGCCAGCAGCTTACCGGGACTAGCGGCCAGGAATGAGCAGTACTTC.

Only a few counts were recorded for this clonotype. The chain has TRBV27 and TRBJ2-3; D unclear. Trimming removed 3 bases at V and 4 bases at J, with 8 bases between. This CDR3 is built from 13 residues. In germline, CDR1 is MNHEY, CDR2 SMNVEV (reference sequence). The CDR3 is CASSLAAPDTQYF. CDR3 bases: TGTGCCAGCAGTTTGGCAGCGCCAGATACGCAGTATTTT.

J is TRBJ1-3 and V is TRBV9; D may be TRBD1 (6 bases). Trimming took off 3 bases at V and 0 bases at J, with 16 bases between the two ends. The CDR3 is 17 residues long. CDR1 is SGDLS and CDR2 is YYNGEE in the germline V gene. CDR3 nucleotides: TGTGCCAGCAGCGACAAGACAGGCGGAAACTCTGGAAACACCATATATTTT. The encoded protein is CASSDKTGGNSGNTIYF.

A note on this clonotype: Being one base from a much bigger clone, this may be a read error. The chain links TRBV6-5 to TRBJ1-1; D perhaps matches TRBD1 (6 bases). The CDR3 sequence is 14 residues long. Germline loops: CDR1 MNHEY, CDR2 SVGAGI. CDR3 in DNA: TGTGCCAGCAGTTACTCTGGACAGAACACTGATGCTTTCTTT. Translation gives CASSYSGQNTDAFF.

The chain couples TRBV6-2 or TRBV6-3 to TRBJ1-1, with D possibly matching TRBD1 (5 bases). The CDR3 is 16 residues long. Germline CDR1 and CDR2: MNHEY and SVGEGT. V lost 5 bases, J lost 3 bases, and 19 bases lay in between. The chain's CDR3 is CASSTGRLSTDTEAFF. The CDR3 DNA sequence: TGTGCCAGCAGTACGGGACGCCTCTCGACGGACACTGAAGCTTTCTTT.